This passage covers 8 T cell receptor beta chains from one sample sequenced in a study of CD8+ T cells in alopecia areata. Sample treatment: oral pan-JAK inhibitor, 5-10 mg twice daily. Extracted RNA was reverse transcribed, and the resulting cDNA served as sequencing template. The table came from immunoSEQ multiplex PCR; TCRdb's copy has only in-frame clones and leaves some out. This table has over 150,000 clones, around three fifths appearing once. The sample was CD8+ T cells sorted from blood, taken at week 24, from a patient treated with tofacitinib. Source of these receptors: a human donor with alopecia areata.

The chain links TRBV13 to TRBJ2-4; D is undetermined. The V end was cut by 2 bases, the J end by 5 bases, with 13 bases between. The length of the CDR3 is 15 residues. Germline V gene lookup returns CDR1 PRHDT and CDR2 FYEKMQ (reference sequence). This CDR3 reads CASSLWRTPENIQYF. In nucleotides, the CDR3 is TGTGCCAGCAGCTTATGGAGAACGCCAGAAAACATTCAGTACTTC.

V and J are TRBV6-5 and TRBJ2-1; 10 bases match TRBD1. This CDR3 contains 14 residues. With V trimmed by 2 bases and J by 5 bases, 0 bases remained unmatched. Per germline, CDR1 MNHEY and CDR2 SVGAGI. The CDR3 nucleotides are TGTGCCAGCAGTTACGGGACAGGGGACAATGAGCAGTTCTTC. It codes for CASSYGTGDNEQFF.

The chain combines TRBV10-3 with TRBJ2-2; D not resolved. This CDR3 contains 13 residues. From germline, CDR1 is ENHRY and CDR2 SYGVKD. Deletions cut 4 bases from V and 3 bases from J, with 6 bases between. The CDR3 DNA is TGTGCCATCAGTGCAAACTACACCGGGGAGCTGTTTTTT. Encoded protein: CAISANYTGELFF.

In nucleotides, the CDR3 is TGTGCCTGGAACCCCCGACCGGGTTCGTGGGTTCACGAGCAGTACTTC. Encoded protein: CAWNPRPGSWVHEQYF. The chain recombines TRBV30 with TRBJ2-7, with D uncertain. This CDR3 is built from 16 residues. V was shortened by 4 bases and J by 5 bases, with 24 bases between the two germline ends. Germline V CDR1 and CDR2: GTSNPN, SVGIG (reference sequence).

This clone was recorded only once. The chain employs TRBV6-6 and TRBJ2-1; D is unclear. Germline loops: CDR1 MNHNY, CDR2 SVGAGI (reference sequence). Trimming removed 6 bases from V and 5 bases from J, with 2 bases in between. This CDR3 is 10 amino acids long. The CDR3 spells CASRNNEQFF. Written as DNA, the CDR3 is TGTGCCAGCAGAAACAATGAGCAGTTCTTC.

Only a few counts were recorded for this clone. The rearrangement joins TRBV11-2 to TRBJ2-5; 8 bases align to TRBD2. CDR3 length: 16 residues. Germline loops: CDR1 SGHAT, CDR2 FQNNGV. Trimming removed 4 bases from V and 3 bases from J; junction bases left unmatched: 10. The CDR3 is CASSSWEAGAEETQYF. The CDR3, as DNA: TGTGCCAGCAGCTCCTGGGAAGCGGGGGCAGAAGAGACCCAGTACTTC.

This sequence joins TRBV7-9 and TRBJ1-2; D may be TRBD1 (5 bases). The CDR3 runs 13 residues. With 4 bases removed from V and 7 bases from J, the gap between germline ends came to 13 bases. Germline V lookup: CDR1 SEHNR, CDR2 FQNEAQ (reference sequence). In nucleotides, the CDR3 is TGTGCCAGCAGCTCCCCCCGACAGCCTGGCTACACCTTC. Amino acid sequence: CASSSPRQPGYTF. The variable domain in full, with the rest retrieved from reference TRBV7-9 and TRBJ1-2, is DTGVSQNPRHKITKRGQNVTFRCDPISEHNRLYWYRQTLGQGPEFLTYFQNEAQLEKSRLLSDRFSAERPKGSFSTLEIQRTEQGDSAMYLCASSSPRQPGYTFGSGTRLTVV.

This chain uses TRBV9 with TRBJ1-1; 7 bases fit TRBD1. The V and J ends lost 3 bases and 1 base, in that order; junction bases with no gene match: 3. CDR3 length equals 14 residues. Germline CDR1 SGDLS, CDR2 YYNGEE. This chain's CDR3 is CASSGGDRNTEAFF. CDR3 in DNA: TGTGCCAGCAGCGGAGGGGACAGGAACACTGAAGCTTTCTTT.